The entry below gives a single T cell receptor (beta chain) sequence along with its context. Its recognized antigen is unknown. A much larger clone sits a single nucleotide away, making a read error possible. The record originates from a study of T cell repertoires in cytomegalovirus infection (dated by TCRdb to about 2019). About the study as a whole: Peptide stimulations targeted recently identified HLA-C-restricted CMV epitopes, whose presentation resists viral immunomodulation, together with well-studied HLA-B-restricted epitopes. Because public TCR beta signatures pointed to carriage of CMV infection together with the matching HLA type, the HLA type of each donor mattered for the analysis. What the work shows at the level of the full study, not this receptor alone: In both this cohort and an independent cohort of some 350 donors, the cumulative frequency of public TCR beta family members distinguished carriers of CMV infection plus the relevant HLA type. The ex vivo response was dominated by HLA-C-restricted CMV-specific TCR beta clonotypes, which also provided the single most frequent clonotype in two of eight donors.

Reads for this sample came from an Illumina HiSeq 1500. The public reads were run again by TCRdb, first through fastp at Q25 and then through MiXCR, and only productive beta chains were kept. Every CDR3 protein is listed once, alongside the most common genes and DNA of its rows. This sample gives roughly 700,000 distinct CDR3 sequences in total; roughly 33% of them show up just once. 18% of the sample lies in the top ten. The intended sense of this specimen's treatment or condition label: in vitro stimulation with specific CMV peptide epitopes to enrich CMV-specific T cells. The CDR3 spans 17 residues, from the cysteine through the phenylalanine. The sequence is cut down to CDR3 DNA, 51 bases in frame from base 1. CDR1 is given as MNHNY and CDR2 as SVGAGI, both from the germline V gene (reference sequence). V gives up 5 bases and J gives up 5 bases, and the segment between their germline ends measures 25 bases.

This receptor was taken from a human donor in good health (CMV status not recorded). Some clones in this sample may be carry-over from other donors' samples. The chain was built from TRBV6-6 and TRBJ2-7; TRBD1 is a possible D gene, resting on 5 matching bases. Sequencing used cultured PBMCs, obtained from culture after CMV antigen stimulation. Here is the DNA: TGTGCCAGCAGTCACGATCCCCCGTACCGGGTAGGGGACGAGCAGTACTTC. Its protein reads: CASSHDPPYRVGDEQYF.